This note documents a single T cell receptor (beta chain) sequence. This receptor's antigen is unknown. No much larger clonotype is one base removed from it; base qualities were not supplied. The sample contains more than one DNA sequence encoding this CDR3. The germline V gene yields SGHRS for CDR1 and YFSETQ for CDR2. Trimming at the junction amounts to 7 bases on V and 1 base on J, and the germline ends lie 14 bases apart. The CDR3 has 14 amino acids, counting the end cysteine and phenylalanine. CDR3 DNA only is kept here, 42 bases in frame from base 1. The donors were healthy, HIV-negative adults with no recently reported acute infections or vaccinations. Every donor was a Caucasian adult living in Nashville, Tennessee, USA. For unsorted samples, approximately 89 million PBMCs were counted, and genomic DNA was extracted using the QIAamp DNA Blood Mini kit. Blood was obtained by leukapheresis, after which PBMCs were separated by Ficoll-Histopaque density gradient centrifugation and cryopreserved in liquid nitrogen vapor phase.

The sample comes from a study of shared clonotypes between healthy human individuals (dated by TCRdb to the early 2020s). Context from the whole study: Three men and a couple of women, aged 18 to 49 years, made up the cohort. To estimate repertoire size and how much clonotypes are shared between individuals, the study performed deep sequencing of blood TCR repertoires from about five healthy adults. Per donor, leukapheresis produced somewhere between about 0.94 and 10 billion PBMCs. Different laboratories and diverse techniques were used to prepare libraries and sequence TCR repertoires, to increase sequencing depth and limit assay-specific biases.

On the study overall, not on this receptor specifically: Pairwise subsampling led to the expectation that sequencing depth would affect the degree of clonotype sharing among donors. The genetic and exposure-history diversity represented was limited by the small number of donors. Sampling was limited to blood, and TCR repertoires in tissue likely differ from TCR repertoires in blood.

Using the deep immunoSEQ assay, TCR CDR3 regions were amplified from genomic DNA by multiplex PCR. For each cell subset, the extracted genomic DNA was distributed evenly across all wells of several immunoSEQ 96-well plates, and each plate served as one replicate. Each replicate PCR for unsorted PBMC received about 310 ng genomic DNA, equal to 25,000 to 30,000 T cell genomes. Ten immunoSEQ deep assay plates were used to sequence the unsorted PBMC genomic DNA. Purified libraries were quantified with a Qubit 3.0 fluorometer, sized on a Bioanalyzer 2100, and re-quantified with the KAPA Library Quantification kit. A separate single-read 150-cycle Illumina NextSeq 550 flow cell was used to sequence each immunoSEQ 96-well plate. In the original analysis: Because the immunoSEQ output held only junctional sequences and lacked quality scores, the filtering could not match the filtering applied to full-length reads. Sequences were annotated with PyIR, a Python wrapper for IgBLAST v1.9, using IMGT germline references to assign V/J genes and CDR3. Any read was removed if the V/J assignment was weak (E-value above 1e-6), the CDR3 was missing, or the read contained stop codons, out-of-frame junctions, or ambiguous translated residues. V3J clonotypes were defined as sequences sharing an identical inferred V gene, J gene, and CDR3 amino acid sequence. Percentage overlap between repertoires was calculated by dividing the number of shared unique clonotypes by the size of the smaller repertoire. Repertoire richness was assessed with RTK rarefaction, the Chao1 estimator, and Recon v2.1 estimates of unobserved clonotypes. Sourced from immuneACCESS, this table was stored by TCRdb with only in-frame sequences that have V and J called. A share of the clones is absent; for the studies checked, an unresolved V gene accounts for under half, and the remainder has no known explanation. V, J and clone size derive from that table, while D and trimming were established from the DNA sequence. The sample has roughly 490,000 clones on record, approximately 80% of them singletons. Approximately 13% of the sample is in the top ten clones.

The sequence links TRBV5-1 to TRBJ1-1, with a tentative D gene TRBD1 over 5 matching bases. The source is a woman aged 35 to 49 in good health. Some clones in this sample may be carry-over from other donors' samples. Material: PBMCs. The nucleotide sequence reads as follows: TGCGCCAGCTCCCTCGGGACGGCGAACACTGAAGCTTTCTTT. Its amino acids are CASSLGTANTEAFF.